These 30 T cell receptor beta chains originate from one sample sequenced in a study of CXCR3-negative and CXCR3-positive naive CD8 T cells. The libraries of TRB cDNA were prepared using 5' RACE with UMI labels. For each CDR3 protein, TCRdb gives one entry from its re-call of the 5' RACE reads, without DNA. The specimen's table records roughly 6,000 distinct CDR3 sequences. Sequenced sample: naive CXCR3- CD8+ T cells from blood. As for subset: CD45RO-CCR7+CD27+CD95- naive CD8+ T cells lacking CXCR3 (TNR3-). These receptors originate from a human donor in good health. Some clones in this sample may be carry-over from other donors' samples.

By frequency, this clonotype registers medium-sized (0.01 to 0.1%). The rearrangement links TRBV3-1 to TRBJ2-3; TCRdb's D gene call, TRBD2, goes unchecked for lack of DNA. This CDR3 spans 19 amino acids. CDR1 and CDR2 from the germline V gene are LGHDT and YNNKEL (reference sequence). The CDR3 loop reads CASSQDVGTSGEATDTQYF.

This clonotype registers medium-sized (0.01 to 0.1%) by frequency. The chain employs TRBV12-3 or TRBV12-4 and TRBJ2-3; no DNA is available, so the TRBD2 call from TCRdb remains unchecked. The CDR3 is made up of 17 amino acids. The CDR3 region is CASSFSTSGDSTDTQYF.

The rearrangement joins TRBV5-1 to TRBJ1-2; TCRdb proposes TRBD1, but this gene call is untestable without DNA. CDR3 length: 15 residues. Germline values: CDR1 SGHRS, CDR2 YFSETQ. Here the CDR3 reads CASSYLPGGNYGYTF.

The rearrangement links TRBV27 to TRBJ2-1; TCRdb calls TRBD2, which cannot be checked without DNA. This CDR3 has 12 amino acids. CDR1 and CDR2 from the germline V gene are MNHEY and SMNVEV (reference sequence). The CDR3 here is CASSPGLHEQFF.

V gene TRBV5-1 combines with J gene TRBJ1-1; the TCRdb D gene call, TRBD1, has no DNA to confirm it. The CDR3 loop spans 13 amino acids. Per germline, CDR1 SGHRS and CDR2 YFSETQ. CDR3 in amino acids: CASSQRGDTEAFF.

The chain employs TRBV29-1 and TRBJ2-7; TCRdb returns TRBD1, unconfirmable since there is no DNA. The CDR3 length is 13 residues. Germline assignment: CDR1 SQVTM and CDR2 ANQGSEA. This chain's CDR3 is CSVEVPDSFEQYF.

The chain recombines TRBV27 with TRBJ1-2; with no DNA, the TCRdb D assignment of TRBD1 cannot be verified. This CDR3 is 15 amino acids long. Germline V gene lookup returns CDR1 MNHEY and CDR2 SMNVEV (reference sequence). CDR3 region: CASSPLVQGTYGYTF.

The chain uses TRBV7-9 and TRBJ2-7; TCRdb's D call of TRBD1 is untestable without DNA. The CDR3 sequence is 14 residues long. Germline CDR1 and CDR2: SEHNR and FQNEAQ (reference sequence). The CDR3 reads CASSLVPGPWEQYF.

This rearrangement joins TRBV7-3 to TRBJ2-7; with no DNA, the TCRdb D assignment of TRBD2 cannot be verified. The CDR3 contains 15 residues. Germline CDR1 SGHTA, CDR2 FQGTGA. The CDR3 loop is CASSPNPGGGSEQYF.

This clonotype registers medium-sized by frequency. V is TRBV4-2 and J is TRBJ1-2. Germline V gene sequence: CDR1 LGHNA, CDR2 YNFKEQ. CDR3 length equals 16 residues. This CDR3 reads CASSQENKLPNYGYTF.

This clonotype is medium-sized (0.01 to 0.1%) by frequency. This rearrangement joins TRBV19 to TRBJ1-5. The CDR3 has 14 amino acids. Germline CDR1 and CDR2: LNHDA and SQIVND (reference sequence). The CDR3 region is CASSGIAHDQPQHF.

This clonotype is deemed medium-sized by its frequency. J is TRBJ1-4 and V is TRBV29-1; TCRdb reports TRBD1, a call that lacks DNA to check it against. The CDR3 contains 14 residues. Germline V gene data show CDR1 as SQVTM and CDR2 as ANQGSEA. CDR3: CSVELRDMGEKLFF.

Its frequency marks this clonotype as medium-sized (0.01 to 0.1%). J is TRBJ2-7 and V is TRBV4-1. The CDR3 length is 14 residues. CDR1 is MGHRA and CDR2 is YSYEKL in the germline V gene. The chain's CDR3 is CASSQDLEFYEQYF.

This clonotype shows up as medium-sized (0.01 to 0.1%) by frequency. The chain uses TRBV20-1 and TRBJ1-4. The germline V gene encodes CDR1 DFQATT and CDR2 SNEGSKA (reference sequence). The CDR3 has 11 residues. CDR3 residues: CSAPLDSLLFF.

Judged by frequency, this clonotype is medium-sized (0.01 to 0.1%). The chain has TRBV4-2 and TRBJ1-5; TCRdb returns TRBD1, unconfirmable since there is no DNA. The CDR3 spans 18 residues. Germline CDR1 reads LGHNA; CDR2 reads YNFKEQ. The CDR3 protein is CASSQTIGTGSYNQPQHF.

The V call is TRBV29-1, the J call TRBJ2-1; TCRdb's D gene call, TRBD1, goes unchecked for lack of DNA. Looked up from germline, CDR1 is SQVTM and CDR2 is ANQGSEA. The CDR3 runs to 12 residues. CDR3 amino acids: CSVEGLSNEQFF.

Measured by frequency, this clonotype is medium-sized. The rearrangement links TRBV6-5 to TRBJ2-7; lacking DNA, the TRBD2 call made by TCRdb goes unchecked. CDR1 and CDR2 from the germline V gene are MNHEY and SVGAGI. The CDR3 runs to 15 residues. CDR3 sequence: CASSYPRDYGYEQYF.

This clonotype is medium-sized by frequency. The V call is TRBV7-6, the J call TRBJ1-2. CDR3 size: 14 residues. Germline assignment: CDR1 SGHVS and CDR2 FNYEAQ. CDR3 amino acids: CASSPPDQTYGYTF.

This clonotype is deemed medium-sized by its frequency. The chain employs TRBV7-8 and TRBJ2-1; TCRdb selects TRBD2, and the lack of DNA leaves this call unchecked. The CDR3 sequence is 14 residues long. Germline CDR1 reads SGHVS; CDR2 reads FQNEAQ. This chain's CDR3 is CASSPGLAGDEQFF.

This chain joins TRBV14 and TRBJ2-7; TCRdb selects TRBD1, and the lack of DNA leaves this call unchecked. The CDR3 is made up of 15 amino acids. Germline V CDR1 and CDR2: SGHDN, FVKESK. The CDR3 is CASSQDRFPAYEQYF.

This sequence joins TRBV29-1 and TRBJ1-2; TCRdb returns TRBD1, unconfirmable since there is no DNA. Per germline, CDR1 SQVTM and CDR2 ANQGSEA. The CDR3 contains 13 residues. CDR3 sequence: CSVEDRGDYGYTF.

The CDR3 is CSVRATDTQYF. The chain couples TRBV29-1 to TRBJ2-3; TCRdb reports TRBD2, a call that lacks DNA to check it against. CDR3 size: 11 residues. Germline CDR1 reads SQVTM; CDR2 reads ANQGSEA.

This clonotype is classed as medium-sized (0.01 to 0.1%) by frequency. The rearrangement uses TRBV29-1 and TRBJ2-5; TCRdb selects TRBD2, and the lack of DNA leaves this call unchecked. The CDR3 has 13 residues. Germline values: CDR1 SQVTM, CDR2 ANQGSEA. The CDR3 sequence is CSGRALGDGTQYF. The variable domain in full, with the rest retrieved from reference TRBV29-1 and TRBJ2-5, is SAVISQKPSRDICQRGTSLTIQCQVDSQVTMMFWYRQQPGQSLTLIATANQGSEATYESGFVIDKFPISRPNLTFSTLTVSNMSPEDSSIYLCSGRALGDGTQYFGPGTRLLVL.

This chain connects TRBV29-1 to TRBJ1-1; TCRdb's D gene call, TRBD1, goes unchecked for lack of DNA. Looked up from germline, CDR1 is SQVTM and CDR2 is ANQGSEA. The CDR3 is 13 amino acids. The CDR3 region is CSVQGAGVAEAFF.

V usage is TRBV4-2 and J usage is TRBJ1-3. The CDR3 has 15 residues. Per germline, CDR1 LGHNA and CDR2 YNFKEQ. The CDR3 sequence is CASSQDLGAGNTIYF.

The chain links TRBV4-1 to TRBJ2-1; checking the TCRdb D call of TRBD2 is not possible without DNA. The length of the CDR3 is 17 residues. CDR1 MGHRA and CDR2 YSYEKL come from the germline V gene. The CDR3 loop is CASSQVEGLAGLDEQFF.

This clonotype is deemed medium-sized by its frequency. The chain recombines TRBV6-5 with TRBJ2-1. The CDR3 consists of 11 residues. CDR1 and CDR2 (germline): MNHEY, SVGAGI. The CDR3: CASRVYNEQFF.

The gene calls are TRBV29-1 and TRBJ1-2. The CDR3 consists of 12 residues. CDR1 is SQVTM and CDR2 is ANQGSEA in the germline V gene. CDR3 region: CSVVWENYGYTF.

This CDR3 reads CSVPQAGGVSDTQYF. The rearrangement uses TRBV29-1 and TRBJ2-3; TCRdb calls TRBD2, which cannot be checked without DNA. The length of the CDR3 is 15 residues. Germline CDR1 is SQVTM and CDR2 is ANQGSEA.

By frequency, this clonotype registers medium-sized (0.01 to 0.1%). V gene TRBV15 combines with J gene TRBJ1-2; the TCRdb D gene call, TRBD1, has no DNA to confirm it. The germline gives CDR1 LNHNV, CDR2 YYDKDF (reference sequence). The CDR3 has 14 amino acids. The CDR3 reads CATSGTRGRYGYTF.